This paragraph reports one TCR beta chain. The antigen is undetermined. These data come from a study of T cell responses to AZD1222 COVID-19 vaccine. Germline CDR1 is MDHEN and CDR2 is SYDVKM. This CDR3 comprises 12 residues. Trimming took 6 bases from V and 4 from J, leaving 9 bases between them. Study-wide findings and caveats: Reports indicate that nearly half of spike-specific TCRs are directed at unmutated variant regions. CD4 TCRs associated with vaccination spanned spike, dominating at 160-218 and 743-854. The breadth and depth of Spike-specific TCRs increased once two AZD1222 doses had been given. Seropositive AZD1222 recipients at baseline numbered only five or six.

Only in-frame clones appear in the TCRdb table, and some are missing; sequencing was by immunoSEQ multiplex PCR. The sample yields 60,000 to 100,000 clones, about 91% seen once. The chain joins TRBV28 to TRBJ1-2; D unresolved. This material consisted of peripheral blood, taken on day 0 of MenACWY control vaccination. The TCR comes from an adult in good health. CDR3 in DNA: TGTGCCAGCAGCAGGAGTGGCTATGGCTACACCTTC. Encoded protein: CASSRSGYGYTF.